The 3 T cell receptor beta chains reported below all come from one sample, sequenced in a study of T cell changes during pregnancy in multiple sclerosis. TCRdb's copy holds only in-frame clones and misses some; the assay was immunoSEQ multiplex PCR. The sample has approximately 40,000 clones; 91% are singletons. This specimen was CD8+ T cells from peripheral blood mononuclear cells, taken after pregnancy. Receptor source: a female donor with multiple sclerosis, enrolled in a pregnancy study.

The chain recombines TRBV27 with TRBJ2-3, with 8 bases lining up with TRBD1. Trimming at V came to 4 bases and at J to 4 bases, leaving 4 bases not matched to a gene. Germline CDR1 MNHEY, CDR2 SMNVEV (reference sequence). The CDR3 spans 14 residues. CDR3 in amino acids: CASSSEQGADTQYF. Written as DNA, the CDR3 is TGTGCCAGCAGTTCCGAACAGGGGGCAGATACGCAGTATTTT.

V is TRBV27 and J is TRBJ2-5, with a tentative D call TRBD2 (6 bases). Germline values: CDR1 MNHEY, CDR2 SMNVEV (reference sequence). The CDR3 spans 14 residues. Trimming took 6 bases from V and 5 from J, leaving 16 bases between them. This CDR3 reads CASRREPRSETQYF. In DNA form, the CDR3 reads TGTGCCAGCAGACGGGAGCCGAGGTCGGAGACCCAGTACTTC.

This chain connects TRBV7-9 to TRBJ1-3; TRBD1 matches at 12 bases. The CDR3 contains 18 residues. Per germline, CDR1 SEHNR and CDR2 FQNEAQ (reference sequence). Losses at the gene ends were 5 bases for V and 0 bases for J; bases not matched to a gene: 8. In DNA, the CDR3 is TGTGCCAGCAGCCCTGGGACAGGGGGCAGGAGCTCTGGAAACACCATATATTTT. Translated: CASSPGTGGRSSGNTIYF.